This T cell receptor beta chain stems from a study of early T cells in non-severe SARS-CoV-2 infection. Study information: Unpaired chains resulted from sequencing bulk RNA of unsorted whole blood.

TCRdb passed the 5' RACE reads through MiXCR, listing each CDR3 protein once. The sample lists over 35,000 distinct CDR3 sequences; approximately 5.9% were seen once. This CDR3 region has 15 residues. V lost 2 bases and J lost 7, with 18 bases in between. Germline values: CDR1 MDHEN, CDR2 SYDVKM. This clonotype was seen a few times. The chain links TRBV28 to TRBJ2-7; a possible D gene is TRBD1 (6 bases). Source: whole blood, taken at baseline. The source of this sequence is an adult who was a healthcare worker with PCR-confirmed SARS-CoV-2 infection or an uninfected control (not recorded which). CDR3 protein: CASSLVDRSYSEQYF. CDR3 bases: TGTGCCAGCAGTTTAGTAGACAGGAGCTACTCAGAGCAGTACTTC.